This TCR beta chain was retrieved from a study of T cell responses to AZD1222 COVID-19 vaccine. Overall study results and limits: Reportedly, close to half of spike-specific TCRs are directed against unmutated variant regions. Possibly, clonal diversity was underestimated; donors were largely white British and included more females.

The data were produced by immunoSEQ multiplex PCR, yet TCRdb's version contains in-frame clones alone and is incomplete. The table has 130,000 or so clones, more than 85% seen once. Analysis merged second doses at about 4 or about 12 weeks. A remark on this clone: Its matching antigen is unknown.

This CDR3 region has 16 residues. Germline V gene data show CDR1 as MGHRA and CDR2 as YSYEKL. Trimming cost V 2 bases and J 8 bases; bases outside gene matches: 8. V is TRBV4-1 and J is TRBJ2-1, with TRBD2 matching over 11 bases. The sequence came from an adult who received the AZD1222 COVID-19 vaccine. Source: peripheral blood, taken 28 days after the second AZD1222 dose. The CDR3 coding sequence is TGCGCCAGCAGCCAACAGGCTAGCGGGAGGTTCTATGAGCAGTTCTTC. This encodes CASSQQASGRFYEQFF.